This T cell receptor (beta chain) originates from a study of T cell changes during pregnancy in multiple sclerosis. Here immunoSEQ multiplex PCR was the method, and the copy in TCRdb shows in-frame clones only, minus some. The sample has around 30,000 clones, over 85% seen once. CDR1 and CDR2 (germline): LNHNV, YYDKDF (reference sequence). This CDR3 contains 15 residues. J lost 0 bases, V lost 4 bases, and 4 bases had no gene match. The sequencing used CD8+ T cells from peripheral blood mononuclear cells, collected before pregnancy. The chain employs TRBV15 and TRBJ2-7; 9 nucleotides line up with TRBD2. This TCR derives from a female donor with multiple sclerosis, enrolled in a pregnancy study. CDR3 coding DNA: TGTGCCACCAGCAATCCTAGCGGGAACTCCTACGAGCAGTACTTC. Protein: CATSNPSGNSYEQYF.